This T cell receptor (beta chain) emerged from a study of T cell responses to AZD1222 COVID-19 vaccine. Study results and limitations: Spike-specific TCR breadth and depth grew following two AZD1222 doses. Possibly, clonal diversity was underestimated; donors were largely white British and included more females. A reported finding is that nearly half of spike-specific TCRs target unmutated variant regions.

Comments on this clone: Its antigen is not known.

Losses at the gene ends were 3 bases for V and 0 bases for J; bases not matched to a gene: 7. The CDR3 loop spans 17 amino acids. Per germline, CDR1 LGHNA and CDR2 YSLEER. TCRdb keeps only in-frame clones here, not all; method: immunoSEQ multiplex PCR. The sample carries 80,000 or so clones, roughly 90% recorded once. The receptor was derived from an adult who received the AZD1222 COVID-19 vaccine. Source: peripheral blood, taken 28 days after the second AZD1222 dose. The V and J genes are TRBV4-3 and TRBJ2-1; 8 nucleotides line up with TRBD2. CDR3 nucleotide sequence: TGCGCCAGCAGCCAGAAGCGGGGGAGAAGCTCCTACAATGAGCAGTTCTTC. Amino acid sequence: CASSQKRGRSSYNEQFF.